A single sample is the source of the 26 T cell receptor beta chains below, sequenced in a study of graft-versus-host responses after intestinal transplantation. TCRdb's table, derived via immunoSEQ multiplex PCR, lists solely in-frame clones and lacks some. The sample lists fewer than 150,000 clones, over 85% occurring once. These receptors have no known antigen. The sample here was unstimulated CD4+ T cells sorted from spleen or lymph node cells, taken before intestinal transplant. Receptor source: a human donor who received an intestinal transplant.

V gene TRBV27 combines with J gene TRBJ2-7; D call uncertain. V was clipped by 0 bases and J by 1 base, with 10 bases between them. Looked up from germline, CDR1 is MNHEY and CDR2 is SMNVEV (reference sequence). The CDR3 is made up of 15 amino acids. CDR3 nucleotide sequence: TGTGCCAGCAGTTTATCAATTCTTAATTCCTACGAGCAGTACTTC. Protein: CASSLSILNSYEQYF.

The chain uses TRBV6-1 and TRBJ1-2, with 8 nucleotides matching TRBD1. V lost 6 bases to trimming and J lost 0 bases; unmatched junction nucleotides: 6. The CDR3 runs 15 residues. Germline assignment: CDR1 MNHNS and CDR2 SASEGT. The CDR3 here is CASSRTGPSNYGYTF. DNA of the CDR3: TGTGCCAGCAGCCGGACAGGGCCCTCTAACTATGGCTACACCTTC.

The V gene is TRBV5-1, the J gene TRBJ2-5, with D perhaps matching TRBD1 or TRBD2 (5 bases each). Germline V gene data show CDR1 as SGHRS and CDR2 as YFSETQ. CDR3 size: 13 residues. Trimming took off 4 bases at V and 4 bases at J, with 11 bases between the two ends. CDR3 sequence reads: CASSRDQTETQYF. Here the CDR3 DNA reads TGCGCCAGCAGCCGGGACCAAACAGAGACCCAGTACTTC.

This chain uses TRBV7-2 with TRBJ1-1; TRBD1 matches at 8 bases. Germline V gene data show CDR1 as SGHTA and CDR2 as FQGNSA. The J segment lost 4 bases and the V segment lost 4 bases, leaving 5 bases of the junction unmatched. The CDR3 totals 14 residues. The CDR3 protein is CASSSPTGVTEAFF. CDR3 nucleotide sequence: TGTGCCAGCAGCTCACCGACAGGGGTCACTGAAGCTTTCTTT.

J is TRBJ1-1 and V is TRBV6-1; D not certain. V was cut by 2 bases and J by 1 base, with 8 bases left in between. This CDR3 contains 14 residues. Germline values: CDR1 MNHNS, CDR2 SASEGT. Here the CDR3 DNA reads TGTGCCAGCAGTGAACAAAGCTGGAACACTGAAGCTTTCTTT. It translates to CASSEQSWNTEAFF.

The rearrangement uses TRBV7-9 and TRBJ2-1, with D perhaps being TRBD1 or TRBD2 (7 bases each). Trimming stripped 1 base from V and 7 bases from J, with 17 bases between. This CDR3 is 16 amino acids long. CDR1 is SEHNR and CDR2 is FQNEAQ in the germline V gene (reference sequence). CDR3 coding DNA: TGTGCCAGCAGCTTAGGGCGGGGGCTACAGGGGAATGAGCAGTTCTTC. This encodes CASSLGRGLQGNEQFF.

This clone appeared once. This sequence joins TRBV30 and TRBJ2-3; no reliable D call. V was clipped by 3 bases and J by 0 bases, with 1 base between them. The CDR3 loop spans 11 amino acids. Germline CDR1 reads GTSNPN; CDR2 reads SVGIG (reference sequence). The CDR3 nucleotides are TGTGCCTGGAGCAGCACAGATACGCAGTATTTT. It encodes CAWSSTDTQYF.

This chain uses TRBV5-1 with TRBJ2-1; 13 positions match TRBD2. In germline, CDR1 is SGHRS, CDR2 YFSETQ. The CDR3 has 16 amino acids. With 4 bases clipped from V and 2 bases from J, the junction kept 3 bases outside the gene matches. CDR3 residues: CASSRTSGGTYNEQFF. The CDR3 nucleotides are TGCGCCAGCAGCAGGACTAGCGGGGGAACCTACAATGAGCAGTTCTTC. The full variable domain, its missing parts supplied by reference TRBV5-1 and TRBJ2-1, is KAGVTQTPRYLIKTRGQQVTLSCSPISGHRSVSWYQQTPGQGLQFLFEYFSETQRNKGNFPGRFSGRQFSNSRSEMNVSTLELGDSALYLCASSRTSGGTYNEQFFGPGTRLTVL.

The chain's CDR3 is CARSSPSGTGKSGTGSAVPYEQYF. The CDR3, as DNA: TGTGCCAGAAGCTCCCCTTCCGGGACGGGGAAATCGGGGACGGGTAGCGCCGTTCCCTACGAGCAGTACTTC. The gene calls are TRBV5-3 and TRBJ2-7; D may correspond to TRBD1 or TRBD2 (5 bases each). TRBV5-3 is treated as an ORF (open reading frame) with a function not yet certain. CDR3 length: 24 amino acids. The germline V and J ends were trimmed by 3 bases and 2 bases, with 42 bases remaining between them.

This rearrangement joins TRBV4-1 to TRBJ1-1; D remains unclear. Germline CDR1 is MGHRA and CDR2 is YSYEKL. V lost 0 bases, J lost 0 bases, and 11 bases lay in between. The CDR3 contains 16 residues. The CDR3 protein is CASSQEGVTVNTEAFF. The CDR3 nucleotides read TGCGCCAGCAGCCAAGAAGGCGTTACCGTGAACACTGAAGCTTTCTTT.

The chain joins TRBV6-5 to TRBJ2-7; 11 bases fit TRBD1. V shed 4 bases, J shed 3 bases, and the junction held 5 bases outside the gene matches. There are 15 residues in the CDR3. Germline CDR1 is MNHEY and CDR2 is SVGAGI. CDR3 protein: CASSSSGTGGYEQYF. The CDR3 region has the DNA TGTGCCAGCAGTTCCTCCGGGACAGGGGGCTACGAGCAGTACTTC.

This clone was recorded only once. The chain's CDR3 is CASSGLSGEGYTF. CDR3 coding DNA: TGTGCCAGCAGTGGGCTGTCAGGGGAAGGCTACACCTTC. V gene TRBV6-1 combines with J gene TRBJ1-2; D might be TRBD1 (6 bases). Germline lookup yields CDR1 MNHNS and CDR2 SASEGT. CDR3 size: 13 residues. Trimming removed 4 bases at V and 8 bases at J, with 14 bases between.

The chain carries TRBV27 and TRBJ2-1, with D maybe TRBD1 (6 bases). The CDR3 is 14 amino acids. Germline V gene sequence: CDR1 MNHEY, CDR2 SMNVEV (reference sequence). Between the trimmed V and J ends, which lost 2 bases and 4 bases, there was a span of 9 bases. The CDR3 reads CASSLETGYNEQFF. The CDR3 DNA follows: TGTGCCAGCAGTTTAGAGACAGGTTACAATGAGCAGTTCTTC.

V usage is TRBV19 and J usage is TRBJ2-7; D unclear. Germline loops: CDR1 LNHDA, CDR2 SQIVND (reference sequence). The V and J ends lost 3 bases and 4 bases respectively, with 10 bases between them. The CDR3 consists of 13 residues. CDR3 coding DNA: TGTGCCAGTAGTATGGTAGGGTGGTACGAGCAGTACTTC. Its protein is CASSMVGWYEQYF.

The chain carries TRBV29-1 and TRBJ1-1; D ambiguous. This CDR3 comprises 13 residues. The V gene lost 4 bases and the J gene lost 0 bases, with 9 bases spanning the gap. CDR1 is SQVTM, CDR2 ANQGSEA, per germline. The CDR3 region has the DNA TGCAGCGTTGGCAAGAGTTTGAACACTGAAGCTTTCTTT. Amino acids: CSVGKSLNTEAFF.

The chain carries TRBV9 and TRBJ1-6, with unresolved D. Germline V gene data show CDR1 as SGDLS and CDR2 as YYNGEE. The CDR3 totals 13 residues. V was shortened by 5 bases and J by 7 bases, with 10 bases between the two germline ends. As DNA, the CDR3 is TGTGCCAGCAGTGCTGGGGAAAATTCACCCCTCCACTTT. Its translation: CASSAGENSPLHF.

The gene calls are TRBV5-1 and TRBJ2-1, with TRBD1 as a possible D gene (6 bases). This CDR3 spans 14 amino acids. The germline gives CDR1 SGHRS, CDR2 YFSETQ. Trimming took off 4 bases at V and 6 bases at J, with 14 bases between the two ends. The DNA for the CDR3 is TGCGCCAGCAGCCCGAACGGACAGCTCAATGAGCAGTTCTTC. Amino acids: CASSPNGQLNEQFF.

V gene TRBV27 combines with J gene TRBJ2-3, with D perhaps matching TRBD1 (5 bases). The CDR3 has 13 amino acids. Germline values: CDR1 MNHEY, CDR2 SMNVEV (reference sequence). V lost 6 bases and J 0 bases, leaving 7 bases between the germline ends. The CDR3 region is CASRGASTDTQYF. DNA of the CDR3: TGTGCCAGCAGAGGGGCTAGCACAGATACGCAGTATTTT.

This clone occurred once. The chain has TRBV29-1 and TRBJ1-4, with 9 positions matching TRBD1. CDR1 and CDR2 from the germline V gene are SQVTM and ANQGSEA. Trimming at V came to 8 bases and at J to 7 bases, leaving 8 bases not matched to a gene. The CDR3 is made up of 13 amino acids. The CDR3 sequence is CSTEGQGSEKLFF. The CDR3 nucleotides read TGCAGCACCGAGGGACAGGGAAGTGAAAAACTGTTTTTT.

This clone occurred once. The chain carries TRBV11-2 and TRBJ1-1; possibly TRBD1 for D (6 bases). The CDR3 contains 14 residues. Trimming removed 4 bases at V and 5 bases at J, with 14 bases between. Germline V gene data show CDR1 as SGHAT and CDR2 as FQNNGV. This CDR3 is CASSSTGLGTEAFF. The DNA for the CDR3 is TGTGCCAGCAGCTCTACAGGGTTGGGGACTGAAGCTTTCTTT.

The V call is TRBV11-2, the J call TRBJ1-1; D not resolved. Trimming stripped 0 bases from V and 0 bases from J, with 2 bases between. CDR1 is SGHAT, CDR2 FQNNGV, per germline. The CDR3 is 13 amino acids. The CDR3 sequence is CASSLELNTEAFF. CDR3 nucleotide sequence: TGTGCCAGCAGCTTAGAGTTGAACACTGAAGCTTTCTTT.

V gene TRBV2 combines with J gene TRBJ2-5; D is uncertain. The V gene's germline CDR1 is SNHLY and CDR2 FYNNEI. V was cut by 3 bases and J by 5 bases, with 13 bases left in between. The CDR3 covers 14 residues. The CDR3 region is CASSDRTVGETQYF. The CDR3 DNA reads TGTGCCAGCAGTGACCGGACGGTGGGGGAGACCCAGTACTTC.

This clone showed up just once. The chain joins TRBV9 to TRBJ2-6; 9 bases map to TRBD1. The CDR3 spans 17 residues. CDR1 is SGDLS and CDR2 is YYNGEE in the germline V gene. J gave up 4 bases and V 0 bases, and 5 bases lay outside the gene matches. The CDR3 loop is CASSVVGTGLGANVLTF. CDR3 nucleotides: TGTGCCAGCAGCGTAGTTGGGACAGGGTTGGGGGCCAACGTCCTGACTTTC. The full variable domain, completed using reference TRBV9 and TRBJ2-6, is DSGVTQTPKHLITATGQRVTLRCSPRSGDLSVYWYQQSLDQGLQFLIQYYNGEERAKGNILERFSAQQFPDLHSELNLSSLELGDSALYFCASSVVGTGLGANVLTFGAGSRLTVL.

This sequence joins TRBV6-6 and TRBJ1-5; the D gene is possibly TRBD1 (6 bases). The CDR3 contains 15 residues. V lost 5 bases, J lost 2 bases, and 13 bases lay in between. Germline assignment: CDR1 MNHNY and CDR2 SVGAGI (reference sequence). CDR3 sequence (DNA): TGTGCCAGCAGTAACCTGGGACACCGCAATCAGCCCCAGCATTTT. Translation: CASSNLGHRNQPQHF.

This chain joins TRBV27 and TRBJ2-1; the D is unclear. Germline loops: CDR1 MNHEY, CDR2 SMNVEV (reference sequence). Trimming took off 0 bases at V and 7 bases at J, with 7 bases between the two ends. The CDR3 runs 13 residues. CDR3 residues: CASSLSRRNEQFF. CDR3 in DNA: TGTGCCAGCAGTTTATCGAGGCGGAATGAGCAGTTCTTC.

The rearrangement uses TRBV6-1 and TRBJ1-1; 9 bases align to TRBD1. The trim removed 6 bases at V and 5 bases at J, leaving 7 bases unmatched. Germline CDR1 is MNHNS and CDR2 is SASEGT. The CDR3 covers 14 residues. CDR3: CASSTQGAGTEAFF. The CDR3 DNA reads TGTGCCAGCAGCACACAGGGGGCTGGGACTGAAGCTTTCTTT.